This TCR beta chain is from a study of cytomegalovirus exposure and HLA in healthy donors. The CDR3 runs 15 residues. Per the germline V gene, CDR1 is SGHTA and CDR2 is FQGNSA. J gave up 4 bases and V 0 bases, and 5 bases lay outside the gene matches. This clone appeared once. What it binds is unknown. This PCR relied on a set of 60 Vbeta primers and 13 Jbeta primers. Study processing details: As a later analysis found, there were 80 million or so unique TCR beta chains, of which some 9.9 million were shared. Using immunoSEQ multiplex PCR, the repertoire was profiled, and TCRdb retains in-frame clones only, with some absent. From that table come the V and J calls and clone size; the DNA was used to work out D and trimming. The table has some 150,000 clones, around four fifths seen once. Overall study findings and caveats: An observed cluster of highly shared sequence variants was recorded as a likely sequencing artifact.

What was sequenced was PBMCs. This TCR was recovered from a woman between 45 and 65 years old in good health and CMV-seronegative. This chain connects TRBV7-2 to TRBJ1-2, with 7 bases identical to TRBD1. CDR3 in amino acids: CASSLAEGQPYGYTF. CDR3 DNA sequence: TGTGCCAGCAGCTTAGCGGAGGGACAGCCCTATGGCTACACCTTC.